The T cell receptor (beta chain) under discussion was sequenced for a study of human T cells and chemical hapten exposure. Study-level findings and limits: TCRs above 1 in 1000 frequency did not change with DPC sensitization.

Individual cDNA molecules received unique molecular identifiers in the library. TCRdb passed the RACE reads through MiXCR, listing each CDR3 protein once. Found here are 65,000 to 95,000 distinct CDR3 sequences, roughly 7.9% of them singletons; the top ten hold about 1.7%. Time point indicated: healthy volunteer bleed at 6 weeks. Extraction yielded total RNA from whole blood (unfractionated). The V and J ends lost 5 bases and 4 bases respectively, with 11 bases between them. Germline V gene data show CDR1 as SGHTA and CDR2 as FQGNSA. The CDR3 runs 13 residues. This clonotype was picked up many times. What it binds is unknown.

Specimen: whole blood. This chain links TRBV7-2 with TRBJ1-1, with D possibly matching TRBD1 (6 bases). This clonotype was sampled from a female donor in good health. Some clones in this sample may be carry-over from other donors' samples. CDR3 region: CASSVTGSTEAFF. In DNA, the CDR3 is TGTGCCAGCAGCGTAACAGGGTCCACTGAAGCTTTCTTT.